The 26 T cell receptor beta chains given below trace back to one sample, sequenced in a study of blood T cell repertoires in COVID-19. Sequenced by immunoSEQ multiplex PCR; TCRdb stores in-frame clones only, minus some. The sample consists of approximately 70,000 clones, more than 75% of them appearing once. Sequencing was performed on peripheral blood. All receptors come from a woman in her 70s with acute or convalescent COVID-19.

This rearrangement joins TRBV9 to TRBJ1-1; 8 positions agree with TRBD1. Trimming cost V 4 bases and J 10 bases; bases outside gene matches: 9. CDR3 size: 13 residues. Germline loops: CDR1 SGDLS, CDR2 YYNGEE. The CDR3 sequence: CASSPPGQVGAFF. The CDR3 DNA sequence: TGTGCCAGCAGCCCCCCGGGACAGGTGGGAGCTTTCTTT.

The rearrangement uses TRBV19 and TRBJ2-3; 7 nucleotides align to TRBD1. The CDR3 is 14 residues long. The J segment lost 5 bases and the V segment lost 4 bases, leaving 6 bases of the junction unmatched. Per germline, CDR1 LNHDA and CDR2 SQIVND (reference sequence). CDR3 DNA sequence: TGTGCCAGTAGTAATACAGGGGTTTTAGATACGCAGTATTTT. This codes for CASSNTGVLDTQYF.

This clone turned up a few times. CDR3 bases: TGCGCCAGCAGTGCTTCCGGGACTAGCAGCAAGGATGAGCAGTTCTTC. Residues: CASSASGTSSKDEQFF. The V gene is TRBV10-1, the J gene TRBJ2-1, with 9 bases matching TRBD2. Germline trimming cut 4 bases from V and 8 bases from J; bases unmatched to any gene: 12. This CDR3 spans 16 amino acids. CDR1 is WNHNN, CDR2 SYGVQD, per germline (reference sequence).

V usage is TRBV29-1 and J usage is TRBJ2-1; tentatively, D is TRBD2 (5 bases). CDR1 is SQVTM and CDR2 is ANQGSEA in the germline V gene. CDR3 length equals 11 residues. V was trimmed by 8 bases and J by 10 bases, leaving 15 bases between them. This chain's CDR3 is CSYLTSGEQFF. In DNA form, the CDR3 reads TGCAGCTATCTTACATCGGGGGAGCAGTTCTTC.

The chain recombines TRBV5-4 with TRBJ2-3; D not resolved. Germline V gene sequence: CDR1 SGHNT, CDR2 YYREEE (reference sequence). V was clipped by 2 bases and J by 1 base, with 8 bases between them. The CDR3 loop spans 14 amino acids. The CDR3 loop reads CASSLGVGTDTQYF. In DNA, the CDR3 is TGTGCCAGCAGCTTAGGAGTCGGCACAGATACGCAGTATTTT.

This rearrangement joins TRBV6-5 to TRBJ2-1; 8 nucleotides agree with TRBD1. Germline lookup yields CDR1 MNHEY and CDR2 SVGAGI. V lost 0 bases, J lost 3 bases, and 4 bases stayed unmatched. This CDR3 contains 16 residues. The CDR3 bases are TGTGCCAGCAGTTACTCTCCAGGGGGCTTCTACAATGAGCAGTTCTTC. Translating gives CASSYSPGGFYNEQFF.

The chain has TRBV9 and TRBJ1-4; possible D gene TRBD1, 6 bases. Germline V CDR1 and CDR2: SGDLS, YYNGEE. There are 16 residues in the CDR3. Trimming removed 3 bases from V and 0 bases from J, with 12 bases in between. The DNA of the CDR3 is TGTGCCAGCAGCGCCAGGGGATCTGCAACTAATGAAAAACTGTTTTTT. Residues: CASSARGSATNEKLFF.

V gene TRBV24-1 combines with J gene TRBJ2-3; TRBD2 aligns across 11 bases. V gave up 4 bases and J gave up 5 bases; unmatched junction bases: 10. CDR3 length: 17 residues. Per the germline V gene, CDR1 is KGHDR and CDR2 is SFDVKD. CDR3 residues: CATSDPSLAGEIDTQYF. The CDR3 nucleotides are TGTGCCACCAGTGACCCCTCACTAGCGGGAGAGATAGATACGCAGTATTTT.

This clone occurred once. This chain links TRBV4-1 with TRBJ2-2; unclear D gene. This CDR3 contains 15 residues. V was trimmed by 0 bases and J by 4 bases, leaving 9 bases between them. Germline CDR1 reads MGHRA; CDR2 reads YSYEKL. The CDR3 region has the DNA TGCGCCAGCAGCCAAGATTCCTCCCTCACCGGGGAGCTGTTTTTT. Protein: CASSQDSSLTGELFF.

This chain connects TRBV7-3 to TRBJ1-2; TRBD1 is a possible D gene (6 bases). This CDR3 spans 13 amino acids. The ends were cut back, 5 bases at V and 8 bases at J, with 15 bases in the middle. The germline gives CDR1 SGHTA, CDR2 FQGTGA. The CDR3 DNA is TGTGCCAGCAGCCAACAGGGTCAGAGCGGCTACACCTTC. Protein: CASSQQGQSGYTF.

This clone is a singleton in its sample. V and J are TRBV7-8 and TRBJ2-7; tentative D call: TRBD1 (6 bases). Germline V gene sequence: CDR1 SGHVS, CDR2 FQNEAQ. This CDR3 comprises 15 residues. The V and J ends lost 4 bases and 7 bases respectively, with 20 bases between them. Written as DNA, the CDR3 is TGTGCCAGCAGCTCACCGGGACACGGCACCATTGAGCAGTACTTC. Translation gives CASSSPGHGTIEQYF.

This chain joins TRBV18 and TRBJ2-3; 8 bases line up with TRBD1. This CDR3 has 14 amino acids. Losses at the gene ends were 4 bases for V and 3 bases for J; bases not matched to a gene: 3. Germline loops: CDR1 KGHSH, CDR2 LQKENI. CDR3 sequence: CASSRGQATDTQYF. In DNA form, the CDR3 reads TGTGCCAGCTCACGGGGACAGGCGACAGATACGCAGTATTTT.

The chain couples TRBV9 to TRBJ2-3; 11 bases match TRBD2. Germline V gene sequence: CDR1 SGDLS, CDR2 YYNGEE. The V and J ends lost 4 bases and 3 bases, in that order; junction bases with no gene match: 13. The length of the CDR3 is 18 residues. The CDR3: CASSLLHSGGAVTDTQYF. The CDR3 nucleotides are TGTGCCAGCAGCCTTTTACATAGCGGGGGGGCCGTAACAGATACGCAGTATTTT.

This sequence joins TRBV10-3 and TRBJ2-1, with a tentative D call TRBD1 (5 bases). CDR1 and CDR2 (germline): ENHRY, SYGVKD. V shed 6 bases and J shed 6 bases, with 9 bases lying between them. This CDR3 contains 12 residues. The CDR3 coding sequence is TGTGCCATCAGGACAGACGGCAATGAGCAGTTCTTC. Amino acids: CAIRTDGNEQFF.

This chain links TRBV12-3 or TRBV12-4 with TRBJ2-3; a weak D match, TRBD2 (5 bases). Between the trimmed V and J ends, which lost 8 bases and 3 bases, there was a span of 12 bases. The CDR3 length is 13 residues. CDR3 amino acids: CASGPSGTDTQYF. The DNA of the CDR3 is TGTGCCAGCGGACCTTCGGGGACAGATACGCAGTATTTT.

This chain connects TRBV5-8 to TRBJ1-2; no clear D gene. The V and J ends lost 4 bases and 8 bases respectively, with 12 bases between them. Germline loops: CDR1 SGHTS, CDR2 YDEGEE. This CDR3 has 12 residues. Here the CDR3 reads CASSPRLLGYTF. The CDR3, as DNA: TGTGCCAGCAGCCCCCGGTTATTGGGCTACACCTTC.

The chain couples TRBV3-1 (or the pseudogene TRBV3-2) to TRBJ1-1; D gene uncertain. Trimming stripped 4 bases from V and 4 bases from J, with 34 bases between. This CDR3 spans 21 amino acids. Germline CDR1 LGHDT, CDR2 YNNKEL (reference sequence). The CDR3 bases are TGTGCCAGCAGCCCCCCCCCGACACTCTGGGGATCTTCCTTTAGCGTCACTGAAGCTTTCTTT. Translation: CASSPPPTLWGSSFSVTEAFF.

This clone turned up a few times. The chain combines TRBV28 with TRBJ1-5; the D gene is possibly TRBD1 (5 bases). V dropped 2 bases and J dropped 7 bases, with 9 bases sitting between them. Germline V CDR1 and CDR2: MDHEN, SYDVKM. The CDR3 is 13 amino acids. DNA of the CDR3: TGTGCCAGCAGTTTAGCGGGGCGCCAGCCCCAGCATTTT. This gives the protein CASSLAGRQPQHF.

The V and J genes are TRBV28 and TRBJ2-3; a possible D gene is TRBD2 (6 bases). Germline V lookup: CDR1 MDHEN, CDR2 SYDVKM. This CDR3 is 13 amino acids long. Trimming pared 8 bases from V and 0 bases from J, leaving 9 bases between. The CDR3 spells CASGAGSTDTQYF. CDR3 DNA: TGTGCCAGCGGCGCGGGGAGCACAGATACGCAGTATTTT. Supplemented by reference TRBV28 and TRBJ2-3, the full variable domain reads DVKVTQSSRYLVKRTGEKVFLECVQDMDHENMFWYRQDPGLGLRLIYFSYDVKMKEKGDIPEGYSVSREKKERFSLILESASTNQTSMYLCASGAGSTDTQYFGPGTRLTVL.

The DNA for the CDR3 is TGTGCCAGCAGCTTGTTGGACAGCGACTCTGGAAACACCATATATTTT. Translation gives CASSLLDSDSGNTIYF. The chain employs TRBV5-5 and TRBJ1-3, with D possibly TRBD1 on 6 matching bases. The germline V gene has CDR1 SGHKS and CDR2 YYEKEE (reference sequence). V was shortened by 1 base and J by 0 bases, with 11 bases between the two germline ends. The CDR3 is made up of 16 amino acids.

The chain couples TRBV19 to TRBJ1-2; 7 bases map to TRBD1. Germline V CDR1 and CDR2: LNHDA, SQIVND (reference sequence). The CDR3 totals 16 residues. V gave up 3 bases and J gave up 5 bases; unmatched junction bases: 12. The CDR3 region has the DNA TGTGCCAGTAGTATCTACGCCGACAGGGCAGAATATGGCTACACCTTC. Residues: CASSIYADRAEYGYTF.

V is TRBV27 and J is TRBJ1-2; possible D gene TRBD1, 6 bases. CDR3 size: 16 residues. The V and J ends lost 2 bases and 4 bases respectively, with 17 bases between them. Germline V gene lookup returns CDR1 MNHEY and CDR2 SMNVEV (reference sequence). The CDR3 sequence: CASSLGGGRGAYGYTF. CDR3 nucleotides: TGTGCCAGCAGTTTAGGTGGTGGCAGGGGTGCCTATGGCTACACCTTC.

The chain links TRBV19 to TRBJ2-1, with unresolved D. V gave up 6 bases and J gave up 0 bases, with 6 bases separating them. Germline assignment: CDR1 LNHDA and CDR2 SQIVND (reference sequence). The CDR3 consists of 13 residues. The CDR3 coding sequence is TGTGCCAGTAGGTTTAGCTCCTACAATGAGCAGTTCTTC. Translating gives CASRFSSYNEQFF.

CDR3 protein: CASSPTSGGYNEQFF. The CDR3 DNA reads as TGTGCCAGCTCGCCGACTAGCGGGGGATACAATGAGCAGTTCTTC. The chain uses TRBV18 and TRBJ2-1, with 12 bases identical to TRBD2. The V gene's germline CDR1 is KGHSH and CDR2 LQKENI. The CDR3 loop spans 15 amino acids. Trimming removed 6 bases from V and 4 bases from J; junction bases left unmatched: 4.

The chain links TRBV12-3 or TRBV12-4 to TRBJ2-7; D is perhaps TRBD1 (6 bases). The CDR3 runs to 12 residues. V lost 6 bases to trimming and J lost 3 bases, with 9 bases between them. Here the CDR3 reads CASSQQGYEQYF. In nucleotides, the CDR3 is TGTGCCAGCAGCCAACAGGGCTACGAGCAGTACTTC.

This chain uses TRBV5-4 with TRBJ1-6; no definite D call. The CDR3 runs to 15 residues. Trimming took 0 bases from V and 2 from J, leaving 6 bases between them. Germline loops: CDR1 SGHNT, CDR2 YYREEE (reference sequence). The CDR3 DNA reads as TGTGCCAGCAGCTTGGATTCAGCCTATAATTCACCCCTCCACTTT. Protein: CASSLDSAYNSPLHF.